This TCR beta chain was recorded in a study of blood T cell repertoires in COVID-19 (dated by TCRdb to the early 2020s). Some background on the complete study: The collaborator samples originated in the United States, Italy and Spain and spanned the acute and convalescent phases of COVID-19. The material from the prospective study consisted of cDNA or gDNA derived from T cells, B-cell-depleted T cells, or PBMCs. The dataset comprised deeply sampled blood TCRbeta repertoires from subjects exposed to, actively infected with, or recovered from COVID-19. The repertoires were released in a freely available public database intended as a resource for research on the immune response to SARS-CoV-2. The samples were drawn from two sources: the first 160 participants of the ongoing ImmuneRACE study, and 1,000 to 1,500 subjects contributed by 6 global collaborators. The sample metadata nearly always contained a de-identified subject ID, COVID-19 status, age in years and sex. HLA class I and class II types, where available, came from metadata supplied by the sample provider rather than from assay-based typing.

For this clone: Its antigen is still unknown. Base qualities are missing; no much larger clone stands one base away.

TCRbeta CDR3 regions were amplified from genomic DNA using the immunoSEQ Assay, a bias-controlled multiplex PCR. In the source study's methods: Within the assay, amplification of reference gene primers was used to estimate how many nucleated cells each sample contained. To quantify the absolute abundance of each unique TCRbeta CDR3 rearrangement, sequence reads were collapsed and filtered. For each sample, productive Simpson clonality was calculated as the square root of Simpson's diversity index across productive rearrangements. Entries here come from immuneACCESS through TCRdb and include only in-frame sequences with V and J called. Some clones fail to appear in such tables; in the studies checked, an unresolved V gene covers under half of the shortfall, and the cause of the remainder is unknown. That table gives V, J and clone size, and the DNA gave D and trimming. The sample records about 320,000 clones, approximately 88% of which are singletons. The top ten hold 5% to 7% of the sample.

From the cysteine up to the phenylalanine, the CDR3 has a length of 14 residues. Only the CDR3 DNA is retained, 42 bases long and in frame from the first base. V is shortened by 5 bases, J by 2 bases, and the region joining them spans 12 bases. The CDR1 and CDR2 encoded by the germline V gene (reference sequence) are MNHEY and SMNVEV. A second Seattle source provided samples from volunteer blood donors who had recovered from COVID-19. Each collaborating institution followed its own protocols to collect whole blood in K2EDTA tubes. For TCRbeta analysis, collaborator samples were shipped as frozen whole blood, as isolated PBMCs, or as DNA extracted from either sample type. Summary of the overall study and its limitations: Clinical and demographic metadata were provided uncurated, with the amount varying by source and participant.

This receptor was obtained from a man aged 18 to 35 who had recovered from COVID-19. The sample taken for sequencing was peripheral blood. Recombination connected TRBV27 to TRBJ1-1, with a tentative D gene TRBD1 over 5 matching bases. The bases are TGTGCCAGCAGTACCCCAGGGCCCAACACTGAAGCTTTCTTT. Its amino acids are CASSTPGPNTEAFF.